The clone carrying this TCR beta chain appeared a few times. The antigen is not known. This CDR3 spans 14 amino acids. Germline CDR1 LGHDT, CDR2 YNNKEL (reference sequence). V lost 0 bases and J 4 bases, leaving 10 bases between the germline ends. This sample stems from a study of blood T cells in healthy people across ages. The study's findings and limits: The study could not conclusively compare naive and antigen-experienced cells, given its unsorted PBMCs. A roughly linear age-dependent decrease characterized TCR beta diversity per million T cells.

A second PCR, run for about 6 to 11 cycles, used a sample-barcoded 5' primer plus a J-beta primer mix. A 12-random-nucleotide template-switch adaptor tagged each cDNA molecule. TCRdb used MiXCR to reprocess the 5' RACE reads, holding one entry per CDR3 protein. This sample carries about 600,000 distinct CDR3 sequences, around 48% of them seen once, and the ten largest clones take around 25%. The people who gave samples were healthy Caucasians from Russia, aged about 6 to 95. This sequence joins TRBV3-1 and TRBJ2-7; D is possibly TRBD2 (5 bases). The clonotype originates from an elderly man in good health. Material for sequencing was blood. The CDR3 region is CASSQEIGVYEQYF. Here the CDR3 DNA reads TGTGCCAGCAGCCAAGAAATCGGGGTTTACGAGCAGTACTTC.